Listed below are T cell receptor beta chains from one sample, sequenced in a study of T cell responses to AZD1222 COVID-19 vaccine. Measured with immunoSEQ multiplex PCR; TCRdb has only the in-frame clones, and not every one. The table has about 130,000 clones, over 90% seen once. The source was peripheral blood, collected on day 0 of AZD1222 vaccination. The receptors come from an adult in good health. The CDR3 runs from the conserved cysteine through the conserved F or W. A D gene is named only where the DNA matches it firmly. Clone size is given for some rows only: seen once, a few or many times, or a class if the clone is expanded.

.	TRBV15	.	TRBJ2-2	CATSRASRGTGELFF	TGTGCCACCAGCAGAGCATCTAGGGGCACCGGGGAGCTGTTTTTT
TRBD1	TRBV18	.	TRBJ1-5	CASSPFLRDRGWSNQPQHF	TGTGCCAGCTCACCATTCCTACGGGACAGGGGTTGGAGCAATCAGCCCCAGCATTTT
TRBD1	TRBV5-5	.	TRBJ2-2	CASSWRGQGGNTGELFF	TGTGCCAGCAGCTGGAGGGGACAGGGCGGGAACACCGGGGAGCTGTTTTTT
.	TRBV4-1	.	TRBJ1-3	CASSQDRNSGNTIYF	TGCGCCAGCAGCCAAGATCGCAACAGTGGAAACACCATATATTTT
TRBD1	TRBV11-2	.	TRBJ2-1	CASSYRTGGDNEQFF	TGTGCCAGCAGCTACAGGACAGGGGGTGACAATGAGCAGTTCTTC
TRBD2	TRBV5-1	.	TRBJ2-3	CASRYGTSGGTDTQYF	TGCGCCAGCAGGTACGGGACTAGCGGAGGCACAGATACGCAGTATTTT
.	TRBV4-2	.	TRBJ1-6	CASSARGRNSPLHF	TGTGCCAGCAGCGCCAGGGGAAGGAATTCACCCCTCCACTTT
.	TRBV24-1	.	TRBJ1-2	CATSDFPENYGYTF	TGTGCCACCAGTGATTTCCCGGAGAACTATGGCTACACCTTC
.	TRBV7-9	.	TRBJ2-1	CASSLLTADNEQFF	TGTGCCAGCAGCTTATTGACGGCAGACAATGAGCAGTTCTTC
.	TRBV7-9	.	TRBJ2-3	CASSLDSGTQYF	TGTGCCAGCAGCTTGGATAGCGGTACGCAGTATTTT
.	TRBV20-1	.	TRBJ1-2	CSASGPANYGYTF	TGCAGTGCTAGTGGTCCAGCTAACTATGGCTACACCTTC
TRBD2	TRBV4-1	.	TRBJ2-1	CASSQEGGTYNEQFF	TGCGCCAGCAGCCAAGAGGGAGGGACCTACAATGAGCAGTTCTTC
TRBD1	TRBV29-1	.	TRBJ1-5	CSVGQGQGIGPQHF	TGCAGCGTTGGACAGGGACAGGGGATAGGGCCCCAGCATTTT
TRBD2	TRBV20-1	.	TRBJ2-3	CSASQGTSGVTDTQYF	TGCAGTGCTAGTCAGGGGACTAGCGGGGTTACAGATACGCAGTATTTT
TRBD2	TRBV11-2	.	TRBJ2-1	CASSQIAGGVVGEQFF	TGTGCCAGCAGCCAGATAGCGGGAGGCGTTGTGGGGGAGCAGTTCTTC
.	TRBV7-8	.	TRBJ2-7	CASSPGRQTYEQYF	TGTGCCAGCAGCCCGGGACGTCAGACCTACGAGCAGTACTTC
.	TRBV2	.	TRBJ2-1	CASSEHTASYNEQFF	TGTGCCAGCAGTGAACACACTGCCTCCTACAATGAGCAGTTCTTC
TRBD2	TRBV29-1	.	TRBJ2-7	CSVEDGLAGRTYEQYF	TGCAGCGTTGAGGATGGCCTAGCGGGAAGGACCTACGAGCAGTACTTC
.	TRBV6-5	.	TRBJ2-1	CASSSSGTPYNEQFF	TGTGCCAGCAGTTCCTCCGGGACCCCGTACAATGAGCAGTTCTTC
.	TRBV10-2	.	TRBJ1-2	CASSAGDNYGYTF	TGCGCCAGCAGTGCAGGGGACAACTATGGCTACACCTTC
.	TRBV5-6	.	TRBJ1-4	CASSLIDGELFF	TGTGCCAGCAGCCTAATTGATGGTGAACTGTTTTTT
.	TRBV28	.	TRBJ1-2	CASSLYMVEAGGYTF	TGTGCCAGCAGTTTATACATGGTGGAGGCGGGGGGCTACACCTTC
.	TRBV30	.	TRBJ1-2	CAWSDGSNYGYTF	TGTGCCTGGAGTGATGGAAGTAACTATGGCTACACCTTC
.	TRBV9	.	TRBJ1-2	CASSVAGGYGYTF	TGTGCCAGCAGCGTAGCGGGGGGATATGGCTACACCTTC
.	TRBV5-5	.	TRBJ1-3	CASSWFAGHYSGNTIYF	TGTGCCAGCAGCTGGTTCGCGGGACACTACTCTGGAAACACCATATATTTT
.	TRBV6-5	.	TRBJ2-3	CASSYRGSPYTDTQYF	TGTGCCAGCAGTTACCGGGGATCCCCCTACACAGATACGCAGTATTTT
.	TRBV3-1/TRBV3-2	.	TRBJ2-3	CASKPGLQRGDTQYF	TGTGCCAGCAAACCGGGTCTCCAGCGAGGAGATACGCAGTATTTT
TRBD1	TRBV5-1	.	TRBJ2-3	CASSLVRTGGTDTQYF	TGCGCCAGCAGCTTGGTGCGGACAGGGGGCACAGATACGCAGTATTTT
.	TRBV30	.	TRBJ1-1	CAWSVQNSGIGTEAFF	TGTGCCTGGAGTGTACAAAACTCTGGAATCGGCACTGAAGCTTTCTTT
.	TRBV6-5	.	TRBJ2-7	CASSHVGVGAYEQYF	TGTGCCAGCAGTCACGTCGGGGTGGGAGCCTACGAGCAGTACTTC
TRBD2	TRBV11-2	.	TRBJ2-1	CASSLERGTRAINEQFF	TGTGCCAGCAGCTTAGAACGGGGGACTAGGGCGATTAATGAGCAGTTCTTC
.	TRBV9	.	TRBJ1-1	CASSWEGGTEAFF	TGTGCCAGCAGCTGGGAGGGGGGCACTGAAGCTTTCTTT
TRBD1	TRBV10-3	once	TRBJ1-1	CAISEQGLEAFF	TGTGCCATCAGTGAACAGGGGCTCGAAGCTTTCTTT
.	TRBV30	.	TRBJ1-2	CAWTRETGGYTF	TGTGCCTGGACCAGGGAAACGGGCGGCTACACCTTC
.	TRBV2	.	TRBJ2-3	CASSTGSIDTQYF	TGTGCCAGCAGTACAGGGAGCATAGATACGCAGTATTTT
TRBD1	TRBV6-1	once	TRBJ1-2	CASSEGTGSHGYTF	TGTGCCAGCAGTGAAGGGACAGGGTCGCATGGCTACACCTTC
TRBD1	TRBV28	.	TRBJ2-7	CASSFPDRGSFEQYF	TGTGCCAGCAGTTTCCCAGACAGGGGGTCGTTCGAGCAGTACTTC
.	TRBV19	.	TRBJ2-7	CASRKGVGEQYF	TGTGCCAGTAGAAAGGGGGTCGGCGAGCAGTACTTC
.	TRBV19	once	TRBJ2-2	CASLGGRTGELFF	TGTGCCAGCCTAGGGGGGCGGACCGGGGAGCTGTTTTTT
TRBD1	TRBV29-1	.	TRBJ2-7	CSVSGTVGHEQYF	TGCAGCGTGTCCGGGACAGTCGGACACGAGCAGTACTTC
.	TRBV9	.	TRBJ2-2	CASSLSSGGELFF	TGTGCCAGCAGCCTTAGCTCGGGAGGGGAGCTGTTTTTT
.	TRBV21-1	.	TRBJ2-7	CASSKDSGQGWYEQYF	TGTGCCAGCAGCAAAGATAGTGGTCAGGGGTGGTACGAGCAGTACTTC
TRBD1	TRBV11-1	once	TRBJ1-1	CASSFQGGAWYEAFF	TGTGCCAGCAGCTTCCAAGGGGGCGCCTGGTACGAAGCTTTCTTT
.	TRBV5-1	.	TRBJ1-3	CASSLTGSLSGNTIYF	TGCGCCAGCAGCTTGACCGGGAGCCTCTCTGGAAACACCATATATTTT
.	TRBV5-1	.	TRBJ2-7	CASSLGPRDEQYF	TGCGCCAGCAGCTTGGGACCGCGGGACGAGCAGTACTTC
TRBD1	TRBV5-1	.	TRBJ1-6	CASRTGRNHF	TGCGCCAGCAGGACAGGGAGGAACCACTTT
.	TRBV10-3	once	TRBJ1-5	CAISESRDANQPQHF	TGTGCCATCAGTGAGTCCCGGGACGCTAATCAGCCCCAGCATTTT
.	TRBV5-1	.	TRBJ2-5	CASSLVEVYQGETQYF	TGCGCCAGCAGCTTGGTCGAGGTCTATCAGGGAGAGACCCAGTACTTC
TRBD1	TRBV3-1/TRBV3-2	.	TRBJ2-3	CASSRPGTGKDTQYF	TGTGCCAGCAGCCGCCCCGGGACAGGGAAGGATACGCAGTATTTT
.	TRBV4-1	.	TRBJ1-4	CASSQGTTGTLNEKLFF	TGCGCCAGCAGCCAGGGAACAACCGGGACACTAAATGAAAAACTGTTTTTT